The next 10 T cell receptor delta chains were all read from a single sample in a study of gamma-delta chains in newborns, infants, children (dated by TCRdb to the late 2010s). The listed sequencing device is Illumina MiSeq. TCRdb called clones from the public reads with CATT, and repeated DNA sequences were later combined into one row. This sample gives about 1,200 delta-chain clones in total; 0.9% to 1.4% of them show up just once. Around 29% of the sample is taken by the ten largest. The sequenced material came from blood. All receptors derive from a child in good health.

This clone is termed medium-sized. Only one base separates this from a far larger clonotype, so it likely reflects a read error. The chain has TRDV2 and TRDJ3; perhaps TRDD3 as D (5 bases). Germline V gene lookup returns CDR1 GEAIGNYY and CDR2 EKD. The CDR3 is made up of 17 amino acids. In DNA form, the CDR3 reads TGTGCCTGTGACCTCAGTACTCACTCCTGGGACACCCGACAGGTGTTTTTC. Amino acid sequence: CACDLSTHSWDTRQVFF.

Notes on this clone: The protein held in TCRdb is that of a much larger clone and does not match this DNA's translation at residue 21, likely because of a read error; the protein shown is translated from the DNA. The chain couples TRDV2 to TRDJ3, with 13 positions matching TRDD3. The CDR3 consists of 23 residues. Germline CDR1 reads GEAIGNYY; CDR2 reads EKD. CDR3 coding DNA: TGTGCCTGTGACCTACCAAGTACTGGGGGATACGCGCCAAGCTCCTGGGACACCCGACAGGTGTTTTTC. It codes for CACDLPSTGGYAPSSWDTRQVFF.

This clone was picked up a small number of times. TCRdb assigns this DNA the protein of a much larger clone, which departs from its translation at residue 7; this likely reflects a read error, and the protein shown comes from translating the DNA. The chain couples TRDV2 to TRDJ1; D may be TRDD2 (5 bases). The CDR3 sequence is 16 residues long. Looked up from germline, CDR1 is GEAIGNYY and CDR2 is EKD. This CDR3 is CARDSLPHFHTDKLIF. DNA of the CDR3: TGTGCCCGTGACTCTTTGCCGCACTTCCACACCGATAAACTCATCTTT.

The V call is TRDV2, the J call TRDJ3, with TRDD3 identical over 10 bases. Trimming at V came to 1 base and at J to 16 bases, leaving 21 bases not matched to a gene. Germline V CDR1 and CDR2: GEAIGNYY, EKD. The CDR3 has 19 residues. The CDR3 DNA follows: TGTGCCTGTGACACGACTGGGGGATCCAGCTCCTGGGACACCTGGCAGATGTTTTTC. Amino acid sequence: CACDTTGGSSSWDTWQMFF.

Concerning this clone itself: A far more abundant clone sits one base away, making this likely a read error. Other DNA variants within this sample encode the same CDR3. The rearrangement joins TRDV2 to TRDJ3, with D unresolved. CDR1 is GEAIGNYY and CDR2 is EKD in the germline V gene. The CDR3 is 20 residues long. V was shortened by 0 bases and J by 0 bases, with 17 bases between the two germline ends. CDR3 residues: CACDTLKRIPSSWDTRQMFF. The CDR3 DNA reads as TGTGCCTGTGACACCCTGAAGCGGATTCCAAGCTCCTGGGACACCCGACAGATGTTTTTC.

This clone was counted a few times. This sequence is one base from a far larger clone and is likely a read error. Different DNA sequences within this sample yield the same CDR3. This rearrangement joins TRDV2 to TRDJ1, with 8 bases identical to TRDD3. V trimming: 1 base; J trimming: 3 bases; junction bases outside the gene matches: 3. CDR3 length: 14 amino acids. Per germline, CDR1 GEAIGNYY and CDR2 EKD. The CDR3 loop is CACDTLGDSDKLIF. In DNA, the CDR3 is TGTGCCTGTGACACGCTGGGGGACTCCGATAAACTCATCTTT.

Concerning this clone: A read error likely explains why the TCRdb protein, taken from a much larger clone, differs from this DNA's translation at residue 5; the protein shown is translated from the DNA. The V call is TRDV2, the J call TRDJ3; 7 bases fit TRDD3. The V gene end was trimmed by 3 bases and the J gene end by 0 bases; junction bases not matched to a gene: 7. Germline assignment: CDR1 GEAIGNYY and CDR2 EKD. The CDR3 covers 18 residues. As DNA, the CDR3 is TGTGCCTGTGACGCCGGTGGATACGGCTCCTGGGACACCCGACAGATGTTTTTC. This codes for CACDAGGYGSWDTRQMFF.

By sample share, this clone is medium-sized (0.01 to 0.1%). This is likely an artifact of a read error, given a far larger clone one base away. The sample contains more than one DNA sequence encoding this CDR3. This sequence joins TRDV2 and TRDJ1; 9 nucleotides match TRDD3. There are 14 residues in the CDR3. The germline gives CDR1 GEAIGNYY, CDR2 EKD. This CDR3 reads CACDTLGDSDKLIF. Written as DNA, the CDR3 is TGTGCCTGCGACACGCTGGGGGATTCCGATAAACTCATCTTT.

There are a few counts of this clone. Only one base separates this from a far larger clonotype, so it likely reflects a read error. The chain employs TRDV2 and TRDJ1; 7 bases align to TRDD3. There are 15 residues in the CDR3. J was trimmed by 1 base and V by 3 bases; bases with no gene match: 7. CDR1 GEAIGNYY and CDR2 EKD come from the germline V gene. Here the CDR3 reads CACDAVGGSTDKLIF. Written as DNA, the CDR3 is TGTGCCTGTGACGCCGTGGGGGGATCCACCGATAAACTCATCTTT.

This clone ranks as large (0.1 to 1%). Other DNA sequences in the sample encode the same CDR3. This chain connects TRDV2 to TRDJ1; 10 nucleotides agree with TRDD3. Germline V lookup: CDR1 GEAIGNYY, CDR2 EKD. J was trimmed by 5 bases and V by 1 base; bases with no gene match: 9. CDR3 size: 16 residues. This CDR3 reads CACDTLGDADTDKLIF. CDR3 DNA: TGTGCCTGTGACACACTGGGGGATGCGGATACGGATAAACTCATCTTT.